The TCR beta chain described here comes from a study of OX40 agonist ivuxolimab in advanced cancers. Study at large: Patients in dose escalation had liver, melanoma, kidney or head and neck cancers. The dose-escalation cohort was approximately 84% male, with a mean age of approximately 61 years, ranging roughly 20 to 90.

Using immunoSEQ multiplex PCR, the repertoire was profiled, and TCRdb retains in-frame clones only, with some absent. Altogether tens of thousands of clones are present, approximately 90% being singletons, with the ten largest covering approximately 0.32%. Points from the study as a whole: On average, CD8+ T cells showed a greater number of expanded clones than CD4+. Which antigen the expanded peripheral T cells recognized is unknown.

The CDR3 is 13 residues long. V was clipped by 4 bases and J by 5 bases; unmatched bases: 5. Looked up from germline, CDR1 is SGHRS and CDR2 is YFSETQ. In regard to this clone: The target antigen is unknown.

The sequences come from CD4+ or CD8+ T cells sorted from blood, collected in a trial of the OX40 agonist ivuxolimab. This clonotype originated in an adult with an advanced solid tumor such as melanoma, head and neck, liver or kidney cancer. The chain is built from TRBV5-1 and TRBJ1-1, with 7 positions matching TRBD1. The CDR3: CASSQTGETEAFF. The CDR3 nucleotides are TGCGCCAGCAGCCAAACAGGGGAGACTGAAGCTTTCTTT. Variable domain in full (rest from reference TRBV5-1 and TRBJ1-1): KAGVTQTPRYLIKTRGQQVTLSCSPISGHRSVSWYQQTPGQGLQFLFEYFSETQRNKGNFPGRFSGRQFSNSRSEMNVSTLELGDSALYLCASSQTGETEAFFGQGTRLTVV.